These 21 T cell receptor beta chains came from one sample sequenced in a study of T cell changes during pregnancy in multiple sclerosis. Here immunoSEQ multiplex PCR was the method, and the copy in TCRdb shows in-frame clones only, minus some. The data show around 71,000 clones, more than 90% seen once. Sequencing used peripheral blood, obtained in the third trimester of pregnancy. Source of these receptors: a female donor with multiple sclerosis, enrolled in a pregnancy study.

The gene calls are TRBV6-5 and TRBJ2-7, with TRBD1 as a possible D gene (6 bases). Germline CDR1 reads MNHEY; CDR2 reads SVGAGI. The CDR3 totals 15 residues. V was shortened by 5 bases and J by 6 bases, with 20 bases between the two germline ends. CDR3: CASSIQGGSIREQYF. In DNA form, the CDR3 reads TGTGCCAGCAGTATACAGGGTGGTTCTATCCGCGAGCAGTACTTC.

This rearrangement joins TRBV10-3 to TRBJ1-1; D ambiguous. The CDR3 sequence is 15 residues long. The germline V gene has CDR1 ENHRY and CDR2 SYGVKD. V lost 6 bases and J 0 bases, leaving 14 bases between the germline ends. The CDR3 spells CAISYDTLMNTEAFF. CDR3 coding DNA: TGTGCCATCAGCTATGACACTCTCATGAACACTGAAGCTTTCTTT.

The chain combines TRBV10-3 with TRBJ1-2, with 8 bases fitting TRBD1. Trimming at V came to 8 bases and at J to 8 bases, leaving 16 bases not matched to a gene. CDR1 is ENHRY, CDR2 SYGVKD, per germline. The CDR3 is 15 amino acids. In nucleotides, the CDR3 is TGTGCCATCGGAGAATTTCAGGGGGCGGGTCGAGGCTACACCTTC. It codes for CAIGEFQGAGRGYTF.

The chain links TRBV7-9 to TRBJ2-2; 11 nucleotides agree with TRBD2. The V gene's germline CDR1 is SEHNR and CDR2 FQNEAQ (reference sequence). This CDR3 has 14 amino acids. With 11 bases clipped from V and 2 bases from J, the junction kept 4 bases outside the gene matches. In DNA, the CDR3 is TGTGCCGGGACTAGCGGTGCCAACACCGGGGAGCTGTTTTTT. The encoded protein is CAGTSGANTGELFF.

The genes are TRBV29-1 and TRBJ2-5; the D gene is possibly TRBD1 (5 bases). Germline V CDR1 and CDR2: SQVTM, ANQGSEA. The length of the CDR3 is 13 residues. Trimming pared 7 bases from V and 4 bases from J, leaving 16 bases between. CDR3 coding DNA: TGCAGCGATGCCAGGGTACCCTCAGAGACCCAGTACTTC. Translating gives CSDARVPSETQYF.

The chain employs TRBV5-1 and TRBJ1-1; possible D gene TRBD1, 5 bases. Germline V CDR1 and CDR2: SGHRS, YFSETQ. The CDR3 covers 17 residues. V lost 1 base and J 0 bases, leaving 16 bases between the germline ends. CDR3 DNA sequence: TGCGCCAGCAGCTTGAGAAACAACCAGGGCATGAACACTGAAGCTTTCTTT. Translated, it gives CASSLRNNQGMNTEAFF.

The rearrangement uses TRBV2 and TRBJ2-2; D gene uncertain. Per germline, CDR1 SNHLY and CDR2 FYNNEI. The CDR3 loop spans 14 amino acids. V was pared by 6 bases and J by 6 bases, with 14 bases between. The CDR3 DNA reads TGTGCCAGCAGCCCTGTTCCGGTGGCCGGGGAGCTGTTTTTT. This translates into CASSPVPVAGELFF.

The count of this clone is one. The chain carries TRBV29-1 and TRBJ1-1; D not certain. Trimming stripped 4 bases from V and 4 bases from J, with 10 bases between. The CDR3 is 12 amino acids. Germline V gene data show CDR1 as SQVTM and CDR2 as ANQGSEA. The CDR3 DNA reads TGCAGCGTTGTGCCGGCGGGCACTGAAGCTTTCTTT. This translates into CSVVPAGTEAFF.

This clone has only one observation. V usage is TRBV28 and J usage is TRBJ2-7, with TRBD1 as a possible D gene (7 bases). The CDR3 is 12 amino acids. The V gene lost 8 bases and the J gene lost 9 bases, with 17 bases spanning the gap. Per the germline V gene, CDR1 is MDHEN and CDR2 is SYDVKM. CDR3 protein: CASAYGTAGQYF. The CDR3 DNA is TGTGCCAGCGCCTATGGGACAGCGGGGCAGTACTTC.

J is TRBJ2-1 and V is TRBV5-1; 9 positions match TRBD2. J lost 5 bases, V lost 0 bases, and 0 bases had no gene match. The germline V gene has CDR1 SGHRS and CDR2 YFSETQ. The CDR3 consists of 14 residues. This chain's CDR3 is CASSLGLADNEQFF. CDR3 coding DNA: TGCGCCAGCAGCTTGGGACTAGCGGACAATGAGCAGTTCTTC.

V and J are TRBV10-3 and TRBJ2-3; TRBD2 agrees at 11 bases. V shed 2 bases, J shed 6 bases, and the junction held 7 bases outside the gene matches. CDR1 and CDR2 (germline): ENHRY, SYGVKD. This CDR3 is built from 16 residues. This chain's CDR3 is CAISEDRLAGFDTQYF. The CDR3 region has the DNA TGTGCCATCAGTGAGGACAGACTAGCGGGATTCGATACGCAGTATTTT.

The chain links TRBV27 to TRBJ2-1; unclear D gene. Trimming cost V 1 base and J 2 bases, with 12 bases left between them. Germline V gives CDR1 MNHEY, CDR2 SMNVEV (reference sequence). There are 16 residues in the CDR3. The CDR3, as DNA: TGTGCCAGCAGTTTATGGTTCAGAGGCGCCTACAATGAGCAGTTCTTC. It translates to CASSLWFRGAYNEQFF.

The V gene is TRBV6-1, the J gene TRBJ2-1; 10 positions agree with TRBD2. CDR3 length: 15 amino acids. The V and J ends lost 7 bases and 15 bases, in that order; junction bases with no gene match: 18. Germline lookup yields CDR1 MNHNS and CDR2 SASEGT. This CDR3 reads CASNVEGLLAGEVFF. The CDR3 DNA is TGTGCCAGCAACGTCGAGGGTTTGCTAGCGGGAGAGGTGTTCTTC.

The chain combines TRBV19 with TRBJ2-1, with D maybe TRBD1 (6 bases). The V end lost 7 bases, the J end lost 2 bases, and 15 bases lay between the germline ends. This CDR3 region has 15 residues. Germline V gene sequence: CDR1 LNHDA, CDR2 SQIVND (reference sequence). This CDR3 is CASTPGTPTYNEQFF. CDR3 nucleotides: TGTGCCAGTACCCCCGGGACACCTACCTACAATGAGCAGTTCTTC.

The V gene is TRBV5-5, the J gene TRBJ1-1; no definite D call. This CDR3 contains 14 residues. V lost 0 bases and J 5 bases, leaving 11 bases between the germline ends. The germline CDR1 and CDR2 sequences are SGHKS and YYEKEE (reference sequence). The chain's CDR3 is CASSLDFGGTEAFF. For the CDR3, the DNA is TGTGCCAGCAGCTTGGATTTCGGCGGGACTGAAGCTTTCTTT.

There are a few counts of this clone. The CDR3 sequence: CASSRELSGTGELFF. CDR3 nucleotide sequence: TGCGCCAGCAGCCGAGAACTTAGCGGAACCGGGGAGCTGTTTTTT. The chain combines TRBV4-3 with TRBJ2-2, with D perhaps matching TRBD2 (6 bases). Germline V gene sequence: CDR1 LGHNA, CDR2 YSLEER. Trimming left V 4 bases short and J 5 bases short, with 14 bases between. The CDR3 sequence is 15 residues long.

The V call is TRBV2, the J call TRBJ2-2, with D possibly matching TRBD1 (6 bases). CDR1 is SNHLY and CDR2 is FYNNEI in the germline V gene. Trimming shortened V by 1 base and J by 2 bases, and 11 bases separated the two germline ends. This CDR3 comprises 16 residues. CDR3 nucleotides: TGTGCCAGCAGTGAAGTGGGGGCGATAAACACCGGGGAGCTGTTTTTT. Protein sequence: CASSEVGAINTGELFF.

J is TRBJ1-4 and V is TRBV6-5; D is ambiguous. The V end was cut by 6 bases, the J end by 2 bases, with 10 bases between. CDR1 is MNHEY, CDR2 SVGAGI, per germline. CDR3 length: 14 amino acids. The CDR3 DNA sequence: TGTGCCAGCAGCCTCGAGCGTACTAATGAAAAACTGTTTTTT. Encoded protein: CASSLERTNEKLFF.

This chain links TRBV11-2 with TRBJ2-7; 14 positions match TRBD2. Germline CDR1 SGHAT, CDR2 FQNNGV. The V gene end was trimmed by 6 bases and the J gene end by 2 bases; junction bases not matched to a gene: 9. This CDR3 has 17 amino acids. CDR3 bases: TGTGCCAGCAGGACTAGCGGGAGGGCCCGAACCGCCTACGAGCAGTACTTC. Its translation is CASRTSGRARTAYEQYF. Full variable domain (remainder filled in from reference TRBV11-2 and TRBJ2-7): EAGVAQSPRYKIIEKRQSVAFWCNPISGHATLYWYQQILGQGPKLLIQFQNNGVVDDSQLPKDRFSAERLKGVDSTLKIQPAKLEDSAVYLCASRTSGRARTAYEQYFGPGTRLTVT.

V usage is TRBV19 and J usage is TRBJ2-7; a possible D gene is TRBD1 (5 bases). V was pared by 2 bases and J by 6 bases, with 14 bases between. In germline, CDR1 is LNHDA, CDR2 SQIVND (reference sequence). There are 14 residues in the CDR3. As DNA, the CDR3 is TGTGCCAGTAGTATAAAGTCCAGGGCAAGCGAGCAGTACTTC. Its protein is CASSIKSRASEQYF. The whole variable domain, remainder taken from reference TRBV19 and TRBJ2-7, is DGGITQSPKYLFRKEGQNVTLSCEQNLNHDAMYWYRQDPGQGLRLIYYSQIVNDFQKGDIAEGYSVSREKKESFPLTVTSAQKNPTAFYLCASSIKSRASEQYFGPGTRLTVT.

The V gene is TRBV27, the J gene TRBJ1-1; 11 nucleotides agree with TRBD1. Germline CDR1 and CDR2: MNHEY and SMNVEV (reference sequence). The CDR3 is 15 amino acids. The trim removed 7 bases at V and 4 bases at J, leaving 8 bases unmatched. DNA for the CDR3: TGTGCCAGCATCCCCACCGGGACAGGGGGCACTGAAGCTTTCTTT. Residues: CASIPTGTGGTEAFF.